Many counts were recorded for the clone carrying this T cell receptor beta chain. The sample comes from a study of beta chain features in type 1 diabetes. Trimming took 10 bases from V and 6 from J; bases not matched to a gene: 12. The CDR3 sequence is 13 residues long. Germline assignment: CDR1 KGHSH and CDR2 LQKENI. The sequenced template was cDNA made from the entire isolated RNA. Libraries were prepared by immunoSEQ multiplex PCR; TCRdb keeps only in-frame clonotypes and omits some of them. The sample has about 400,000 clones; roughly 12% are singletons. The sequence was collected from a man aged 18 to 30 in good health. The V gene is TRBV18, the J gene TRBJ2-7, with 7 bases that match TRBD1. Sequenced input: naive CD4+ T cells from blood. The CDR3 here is CATNTGVAPEQYF. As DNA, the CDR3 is TGTGCCACGAACACAGGGGTAGCTCCCGAGCAGTACTTC.